This T cell receptor (beta chain) is from a study of blood T cell repertoires in COVID-19. V dropped 4 bases and J dropped 1; count of bases not matched to a gene: 7. The CDR3 length is 15 residues. The germline V gene encodes CDR1 SGDLS and CDR2 YYNGEE. Assay used: immunoSEQ multiplex PCR; TCRdb lists only in-frame clones, some missing. There are hundreds of thousands of clones in the sample; 85% occur only once, and roughly 3.6% lies in the top ten. The sequence came from a woman aged 18-29 years with acute or convalescent COVID-19. Specimen: peripheral blood. The chain is built from TRBV9 and TRBJ1-1, with 7 bases that match TRBD1. CDR3 in amino acids: CASSPTDRSNTEAFF. CDR3 bases: TGTGCCAGCAGCCCCACGGACAGGTCGAACACTGAAGCTTTCTTT.